This entry lists 17 T cell receptor beta chains sequenced from one sample in a study of blood T cell repertoires in COVID-19. Produced via immunoSEQ multiplex PCR; TCRdb's table is partial and in-frame only. This sample has some 320,000 clones, with roughly 86% found just once. Sequenced material: peripheral blood. These receptors all stem from a woman in her 30s with COVID-19, enrolled during active disease.

This clone was observed once. The chain joins TRBV7-6 to TRBJ2-3; TRBD2 matches 7 bases. Germline V lookup: CDR1 SGHVS, CDR2 FNYEAQ. Trimming removed 5 bases from V and 3 bases from J; junction bases left unmatched: 5. The CDR3 spans 14 residues. The DNA of the CDR3 is TGTGCCAGCAGCCCTGCGGGGGTGACAGATACGCAGTATTTT. As protein: CASSPAGVTDTQYF. The full variable domain, completed using reference TRBV7-6 and TRBJ2-3, is GAGVSQSPRYKVTKRGQDVALRCDPISGHVSLYWYRQALGQGPEFLTYFNYEAQQDKSGLPNDRFSAERPEGSISTLTIQRTEQRDSAMYRCASSPAGVTDTQYFGPGTRLTVL.

This sequence joins TRBV6-2 or TRBV6-3 and TRBJ2-7, with 9 bases matching TRBD2. V gave up 6 bases and J gave up 2 bases; unmatched junction bases: 5. Germline V lookup: CDR1 MNHEY, CDR2 SVGEGT. The length of the CDR3 is 14 residues. CDR3 nucleotides: TGTGCCAGCAGCGGGACTAGCCCTACCTACGAGCAGTACTTC. It yields the protein CASSGTSPTYEQYF.

The V gene is TRBV10-3, the J gene TRBJ2-7; TRBD1 aligns across 9 bases. Germline loops: CDR1 ENHRY, CDR2 SYGVKD. The CDR3 loop spans 13 amino acids. V lost 10 bases and J lost 4; bases outside the gene matches: 8. In nucleotides, the CDR3 is TGTGCCACAAGACAGGGGGTCGGGTACGAGCAGTACTTC. Its translation: CATRQGVGYEQYF.

The chain joins TRBV20-1 to TRBJ2-7; TRBD1 might be the D (6 bases). CDR1 and CDR2 from the germline V gene are DFQATT and SNEGSKA (reference sequence). CDR3 length: 13 residues. V lost 3 bases, J lost 7 bases, and 16 bases lay in between. CDR3 DNA: TGCAGTGCTAGTGGTGCCCAGGGGTTGGAGCAGTACTTC. Protein: CSASGAQGLEQYF.

The J gene is TRBJ1-4, the V gene TRBV5-4; no clear D gene. Germline-derived CDR1 and CDR2 are SGHNT and YYREEE (reference sequence). The CDR3 is 14 residues long. The V and J ends lost 9 bases and 0 bases respectively, with 12 bases between them. The CDR3 DNA sequence: TGTGCCATGGAAACAGCTACAACTAATGAAAAACTGTTTTTT. Its translation: CAMETATTNEKLFF.

This chain joins TRBV5-6 and TRBJ1-3; D may be TRBD1 (5 bases). Germline CDR1 reads SGHDT; CDR2 reads YYEEEE. The CDR3 spans 15 residues. V lost 4 bases and J 0 bases, leaving 11 bases between the germline ends. The CDR3 bases are TGTGCCAGCAGCCCAGGGCTCCCCTCTGGAAACACCATATATTTT. It encodes CASSPGLPSGNTIYF.

The V and J genes are TRBV19 and TRBJ2-5, with D tentatively TRBD1 (6 bases). The V gene's germline CDR1 is LNHDA and CDR2 SQIVND (reference sequence). This CDR3 spans 14 amino acids. V was trimmed by 6 bases and J by 4 bases, leaving 15 bases between them. DNA for the CDR3: TGTGCCAGTAGCCCTAGGGGGAGAGGAGAGACCCAGTACTTC. Encoded protein: CASSPRGRGETQYF.

This chain connects TRBV7-9 to TRBJ2-5; no reliable D call. Between the trimmed V and J ends, which lost 5 bases and 5 bases, there was a span of 15 bases. From germline, CDR1 is SEHNR and CDR2 FQNEAQ (reference sequence). This CDR3 comprises 14 residues. The DNA for the CDR3 is TGTGCCAGCAGCCCCGGGTTCGTCCAGGAGACCCAGTACTTC. Protein sequence: CASSPGFVQETQYF.

The CDR3 protein is CASSLTGLNTEAFF. CDR3 nucleotide sequence: TGTGCCAGCAGTCTCACAGGACTGAACACTGAAGCTTTCTTT. The chain has TRBV6-5 and TRBJ1-1; D might be TRBD1 (5 bases). The CDR3 runs to 14 residues. Germline CDR1 MNHEY, CDR2 SVGAGI. V was cut by 5 bases and J by 0 bases, with 10 bases left in between.

This clone has just a few counts. This chain links TRBV10-2 with TRBJ1-4; D is ambiguous. CDR1 WSHSY and CDR2 SAAADI come from the germline V gene. This CDR3 spans 12 amino acids. The ends were cut back, 3 bases at V and 4 bases at J, with 3 bases in the middle. CDR3 bases: TGCGCCAGCAGTGACCGTAATGAAAAACTGTTTTTT. Translating gives CASSDRNEKLFF.

This clone has just one count. The chain combines TRBV5-8 with TRBJ2-7; TRBD1 is a possible D gene (7 bases). V gave up 1 base and J gave up 1 base, with 15 bases separating them. Germline V gene sequence: CDR1 SGHTS, CDR2 YDEGEE. This CDR3 has 16 residues. CDR3 in amino acids: CASSLRGRGVSYEQYF. CDR3 coding DNA: TGTGCCAGCAGCTTGAGGGGCAGGGGGGTATCCTACGAGCAGTACTTC. The full variable domain, its missing parts supplied by reference TRBV5-8 and TRBJ2-7, is EAGVTQSPTHLIKTRGQQATLRCSPISGHTSVYWYQQALGLGLQFLLWYDEGEERNRGNFPPRFSGRQFPNYSSELNVNALELEDSALYLCASSLRGRGVSYEQYFGPGTRLTVT.

In this sample, this clone turned up once. V usage is TRBV27 and J usage is TRBJ2-7; D may be TRBD1 (5 bases). CDR1 and CDR2 from the germline V gene are MNHEY and SMNVEV (reference sequence). The ends were cut back, 0 bases at V and 7 bases at J, with 16 bases in the middle. This CDR3 spans 15 amino acids. CDR3 protein: CASSLSGPSRGEQYF. CDR3 in DNA: TGTGCCAGCAGTTTATCAGGCCCCTCAAGGGGAGAGCAGTACTTC.

V usage is TRBV11-3 and J usage is TRBJ2-7; 7 bases match TRBD1. This CDR3 spans 12 amino acids. The ends lost 5 bases at V and 4 bases at J; junction bases unmatched: 2. The germline V gene encodes CDR1 SGHNT and CDR2 YENEEA. The CDR3 region has the DNA TGTGCCAGCAGCCAACAGGGGTACGAGCAGTACTTC. It codes for CASSQQGYEQYF. The full variable domain, rest sourced from reference TRBV11-3 and TRBJ2-7, is EAGVVQSPRYKIIEKKQPVAFWCNPISGHNTLYWYLQNLGQGPELLIRYENEEAVDDSQLPKDRFSAERLKGVDSTLKIQPAELGDSAVYLCASSQQGYEQYFGPGTRLTVT.

The V gene is TRBV7-9, the J gene TRBJ1-1; TRBD1 aligns across 7 bases. Looked up from germline, CDR1 is SEHNR and CDR2 is FQNEAQ (reference sequence). CDR3 length equals 14 residues. Trimming took 4 bases from V and 1 from J; bases not matched to a gene: 3. The DNA of the CDR3 is TGTGCCAGCAGCTCGACAGGGAGGAACACTGAAGCTTTCTTT. It codes for CASSSTGRNTEAFF.

The gene calls are TRBV5-1 and TRBJ1-6; TRBD1 matches 9 bases. The V segment lost 4 bases and the J segment 8 bases; nucleotides outside the gene matches: 4. Germline CDR1 SGHRS, CDR2 YFSETQ. The CDR3 is 14 residues long. CDR3 sequence reads: CASSQGTGYSPLHF. The CDR3, as DNA: TGCGCCAGCAGCCAGGGGACAGGGTATTCACCCCTCCACTTT. The whole variable domain, remainder taken from reference TRBV5-1 and TRBJ1-6, is KAGVTQTPRYLIKTRGQQVTLSCSPISGHRSVSWYQQTPGQGLQFLFEYFSETQRNKGNFPGRFSGRQFSNSRSEMNVSTLELGDSALYLCASSQGTGYSPLHFGNGTRLTVT.

This chain connects TRBV12-3 or TRBV12-4 to TRBJ2-7; D uncertain. The CDR3 runs 11 residues. V lost 3 bases and J lost 5, with 5 bases in between. CDR3 nucleotides: TGTGCCAGCAGTTTCCTCCACGAGCAGTACTTC. Translating it yields CASSFLHEQYF.

This clone was recorded once. The V call is TRBV6-6, the J call TRBJ2-1; 10 bases align to TRBD1. CDR1 and CDR2 (germline): MNHNY, SVGAGI (reference sequence). This CDR3 contains 15 residues. V lost 6 bases, J lost 5 bases, and 7 bases stayed unmatched. DNA of the CDR3: TGTGCCAGCAGAGGGGGGGGGACAGGGGACAATGAGCAGTTCTTC. Translated, it gives CASRGGGTGDNEQFF.